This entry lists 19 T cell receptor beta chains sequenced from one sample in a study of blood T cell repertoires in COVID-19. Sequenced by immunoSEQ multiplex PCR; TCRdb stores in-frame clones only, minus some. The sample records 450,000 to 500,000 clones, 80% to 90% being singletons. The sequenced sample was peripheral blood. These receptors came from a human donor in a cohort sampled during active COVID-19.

In nucleotides, the CDR3 is TGTGCCAGCTCACTCGGCGGGAGGGCCAACACAGATACGCAGTATTTT. Translated: CASSLGGRANTDTQYF. This sequence joins TRBV18 and TRBJ2-3; TRBD2 matches 9 bases. Germline V CDR1 and CDR2: KGHSH, LQKENI. V shed 4 bases and J 2 bases; nucleotides not matched to a gene: 7. The CDR3 is 16 residues long.

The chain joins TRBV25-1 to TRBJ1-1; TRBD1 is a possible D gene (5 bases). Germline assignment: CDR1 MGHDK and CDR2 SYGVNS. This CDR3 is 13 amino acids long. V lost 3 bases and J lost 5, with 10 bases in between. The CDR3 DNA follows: TGTGCCAGCAGTGATCCAGGGAGGACTGAAGCTTTCTTT. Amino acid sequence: CASSDPGRTEAFF.

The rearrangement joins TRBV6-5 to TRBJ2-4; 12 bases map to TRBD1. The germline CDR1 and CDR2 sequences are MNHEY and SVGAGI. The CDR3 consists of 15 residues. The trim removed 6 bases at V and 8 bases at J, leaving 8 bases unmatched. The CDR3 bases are TGTGCCAGCAGCACCGGGACAGGGGGCCCGTACATTCAGTACTTC. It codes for CASSTGTGGPYIQYF.

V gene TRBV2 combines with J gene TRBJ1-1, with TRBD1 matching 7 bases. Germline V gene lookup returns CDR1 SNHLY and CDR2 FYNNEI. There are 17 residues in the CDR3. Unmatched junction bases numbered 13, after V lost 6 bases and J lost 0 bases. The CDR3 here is CASRTTGTGILNTEAFF. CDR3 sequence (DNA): TGTGCCAGCAGGACGACAGGGACCGGGATCTTGAACACTGAAGCTTTCTTT.

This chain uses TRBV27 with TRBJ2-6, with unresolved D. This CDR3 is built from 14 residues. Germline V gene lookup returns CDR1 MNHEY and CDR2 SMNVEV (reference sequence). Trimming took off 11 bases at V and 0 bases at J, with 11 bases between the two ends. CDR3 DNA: TGTGCCTCCGGTGCTCTCTCTGGGGCCAACGTCCTGACTTTC. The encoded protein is CASGALSGANVLTF.

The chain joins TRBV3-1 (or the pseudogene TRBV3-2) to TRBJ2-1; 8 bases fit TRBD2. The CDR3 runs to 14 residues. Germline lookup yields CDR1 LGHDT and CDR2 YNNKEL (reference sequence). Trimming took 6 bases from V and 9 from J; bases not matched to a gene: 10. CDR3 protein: CASSHDAGGLEQFF. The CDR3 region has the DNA TGTGCCAGCAGTCACGACGCGGGAGGACTTGAGCAGTTCTTC.

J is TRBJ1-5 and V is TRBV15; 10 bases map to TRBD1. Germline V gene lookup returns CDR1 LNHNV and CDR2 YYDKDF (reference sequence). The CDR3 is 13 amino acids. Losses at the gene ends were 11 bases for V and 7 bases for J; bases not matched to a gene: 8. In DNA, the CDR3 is TGTGCCGCCCGACAGGGGGCCCACCAGCCCCAGCATTTT. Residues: CAARQGAHQPQHF.

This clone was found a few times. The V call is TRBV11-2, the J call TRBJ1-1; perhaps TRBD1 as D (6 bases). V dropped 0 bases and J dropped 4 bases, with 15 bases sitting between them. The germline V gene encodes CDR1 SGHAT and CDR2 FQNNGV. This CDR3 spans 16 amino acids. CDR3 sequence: CASSLDRGGVTTEAFF. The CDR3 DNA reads TGTGCCAGCAGCTTAGATAGAGGGGGGGTGACCACTGAAGCTTTCTTT.

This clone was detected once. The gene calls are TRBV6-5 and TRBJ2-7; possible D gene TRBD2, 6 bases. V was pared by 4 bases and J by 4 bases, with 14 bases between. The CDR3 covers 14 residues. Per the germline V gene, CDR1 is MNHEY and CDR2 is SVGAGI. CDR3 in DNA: TGTGCCAGCAGTTGGGAGGCAGGGTCATACGAGCAGTACTTC. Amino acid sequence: CASSWEAGSYEQYF.

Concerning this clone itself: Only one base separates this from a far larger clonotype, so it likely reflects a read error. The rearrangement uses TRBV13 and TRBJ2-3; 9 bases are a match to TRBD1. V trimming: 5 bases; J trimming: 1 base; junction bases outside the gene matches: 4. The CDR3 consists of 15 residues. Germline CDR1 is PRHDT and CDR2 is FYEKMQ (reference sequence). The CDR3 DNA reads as TGTGCCAGCAGCGCCCGGGACAGGGGCACAGATACGCAGTATTTT. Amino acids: CASSARDRGTDTQYF.

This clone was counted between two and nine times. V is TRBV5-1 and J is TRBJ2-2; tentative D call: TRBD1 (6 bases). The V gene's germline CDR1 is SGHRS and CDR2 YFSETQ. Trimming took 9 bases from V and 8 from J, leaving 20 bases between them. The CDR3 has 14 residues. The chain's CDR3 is CATAPGVAAGELFF. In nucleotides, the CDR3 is TGCGCCACCGCCCCAGGGGTAGCAGCGGGGGAGCTGTTTTTT.

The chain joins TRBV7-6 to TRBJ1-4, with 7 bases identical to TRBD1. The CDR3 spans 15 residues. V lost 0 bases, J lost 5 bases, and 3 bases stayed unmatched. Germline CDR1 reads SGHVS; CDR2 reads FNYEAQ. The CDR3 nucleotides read TGTGCCAGCAGCTTAGCCGGGACAGTAAATGAAAAACTGTTTTTT. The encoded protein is CASSLAGTVNEKLFF.

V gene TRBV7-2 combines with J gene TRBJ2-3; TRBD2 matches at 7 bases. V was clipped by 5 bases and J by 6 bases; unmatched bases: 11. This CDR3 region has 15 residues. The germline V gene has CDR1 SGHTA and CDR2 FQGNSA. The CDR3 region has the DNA TGTGCCAGCAGCCCCCTGGCGGGAGTAGGGGATACGCAGTATTTT. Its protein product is CASSPLAGVGDTQYF.

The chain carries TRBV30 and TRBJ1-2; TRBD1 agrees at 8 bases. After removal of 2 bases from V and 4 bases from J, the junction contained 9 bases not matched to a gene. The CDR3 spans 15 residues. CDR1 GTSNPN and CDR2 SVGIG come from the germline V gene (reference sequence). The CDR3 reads CAWSSWTGNSYGYTF. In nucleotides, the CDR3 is TGTGCCTGGAGTTCCTGGACAGGGAATAGCTATGGCTACACCTTC.

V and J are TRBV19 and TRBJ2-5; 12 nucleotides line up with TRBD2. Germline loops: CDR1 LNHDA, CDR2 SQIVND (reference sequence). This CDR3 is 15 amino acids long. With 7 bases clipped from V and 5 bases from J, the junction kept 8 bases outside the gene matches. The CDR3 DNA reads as TGTGCCAGTAAACGACTAGCGGGAGAAATGGAGACCCAGTACTTC. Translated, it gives CASKRLAGEMETQYF.

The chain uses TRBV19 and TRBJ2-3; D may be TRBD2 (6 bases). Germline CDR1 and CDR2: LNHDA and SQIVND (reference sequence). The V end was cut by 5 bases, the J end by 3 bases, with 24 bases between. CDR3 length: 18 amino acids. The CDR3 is CASSPIPRLAGTTDTQYF. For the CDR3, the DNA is TGTGCCAGTAGTCCAATACCCCGACTTGCGGGGACTACAGATACGCAGTATTTT. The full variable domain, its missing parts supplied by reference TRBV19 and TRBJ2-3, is DGGITQSPKYLFRKEGQNVTLSCEQNLNHDAMYWYRQDPGQGLRLIYYSQIVNDFQKGDIAEGYSVSREKKESFPLTVTSAQKNPTAFYLCASSPIPRLAGTTDTQYFGPGTRLTVL.

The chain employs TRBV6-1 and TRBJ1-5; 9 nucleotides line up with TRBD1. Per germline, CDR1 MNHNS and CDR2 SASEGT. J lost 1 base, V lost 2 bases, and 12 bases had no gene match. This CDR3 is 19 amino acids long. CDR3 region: CASSEPPGQGIRSNQPQHF. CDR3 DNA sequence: TGTGCCAGCAGTGAACCCCCGGGACAGGGAATCCGGAGCAATCAGCCCCAGCATTTT.

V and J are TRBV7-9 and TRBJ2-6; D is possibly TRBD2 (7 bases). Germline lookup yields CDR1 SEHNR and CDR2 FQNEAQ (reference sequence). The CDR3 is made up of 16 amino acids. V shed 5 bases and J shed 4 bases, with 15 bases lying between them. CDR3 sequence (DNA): TGTGCCAGCAGCAGAAAGGGGGGGTCGGGGGCCAACGTCCTGACTTTC. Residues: CASSRKGGSGANVLTF.

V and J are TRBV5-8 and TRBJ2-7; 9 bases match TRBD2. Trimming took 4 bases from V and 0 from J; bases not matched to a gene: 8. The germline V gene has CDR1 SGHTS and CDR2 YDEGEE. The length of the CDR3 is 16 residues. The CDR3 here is CASSPQAGGFSYEQYF. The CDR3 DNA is TGTGCCAGCAGCCCCCAAGCGGGAGGATTCTCCTACGAGCAGTACTTC. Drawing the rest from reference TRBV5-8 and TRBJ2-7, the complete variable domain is EAGVTQSPTHLIKTRGQQATLRCSPISGHTSVYWYQQALGLGLQFLLWYDEGEERNRGNFPPRFSGRQFPNYSSELNVNALELEDSALYLCASSPQAGGFSYEQYFGPGTRLTVT.